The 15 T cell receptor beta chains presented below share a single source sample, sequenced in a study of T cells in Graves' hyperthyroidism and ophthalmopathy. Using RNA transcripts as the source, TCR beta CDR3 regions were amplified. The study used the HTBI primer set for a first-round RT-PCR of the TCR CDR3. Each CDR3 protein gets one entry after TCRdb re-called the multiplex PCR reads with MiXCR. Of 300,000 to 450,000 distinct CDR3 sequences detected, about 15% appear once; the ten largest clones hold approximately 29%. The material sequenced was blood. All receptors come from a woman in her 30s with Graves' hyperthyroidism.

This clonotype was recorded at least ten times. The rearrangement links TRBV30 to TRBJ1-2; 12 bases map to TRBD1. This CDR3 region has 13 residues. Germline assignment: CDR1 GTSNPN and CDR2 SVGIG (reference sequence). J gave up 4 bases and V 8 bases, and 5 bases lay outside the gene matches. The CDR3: CARDRGQIYGYTF. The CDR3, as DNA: TGTGCCAGGGACAGGGGGCAAATCTATGGCTACACCTTC.

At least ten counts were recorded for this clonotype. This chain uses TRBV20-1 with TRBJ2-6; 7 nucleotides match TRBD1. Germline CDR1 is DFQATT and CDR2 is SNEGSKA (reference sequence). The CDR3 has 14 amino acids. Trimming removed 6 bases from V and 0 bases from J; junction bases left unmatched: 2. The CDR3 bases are TGCAGTGCCAGGGACAGCTCTGGGGCCAACGTCCTGACTTTC. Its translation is CSARDSSGANVLTF.

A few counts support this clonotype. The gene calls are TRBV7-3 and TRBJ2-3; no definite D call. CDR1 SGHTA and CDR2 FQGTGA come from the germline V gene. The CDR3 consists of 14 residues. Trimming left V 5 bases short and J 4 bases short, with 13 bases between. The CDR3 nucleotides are TGTGCCAGCAGCCCAGAGATAAACTCAGATACGCAGTATTTT. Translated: CASSPEINSDTQYF.

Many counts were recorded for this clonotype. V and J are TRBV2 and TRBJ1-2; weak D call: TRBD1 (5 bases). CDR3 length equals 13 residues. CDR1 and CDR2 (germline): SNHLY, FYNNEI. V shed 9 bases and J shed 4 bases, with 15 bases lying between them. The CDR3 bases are TGTGCCAGACTGAGTGGGACGGGCTATGGCTACACCTTC. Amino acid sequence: CARLSGTGYGYTF.

This CDR3 is CATARAEGPNGIQFF. The CDR3 region has the DNA TGTGCCACCGCACGGGCTGAAGGACCTAACGGAATCCAGTTCTTC. The J gene is TRBJ2-1, the V gene TRBV15; D remains ambiguous. The CDR3 has 15 residues. The V end was cut by 8 bases, the J end by 13 bases, with 27 bases between. CDR1 LNHNV and CDR2 YYDKDF come from the germline V gene (reference sequence).

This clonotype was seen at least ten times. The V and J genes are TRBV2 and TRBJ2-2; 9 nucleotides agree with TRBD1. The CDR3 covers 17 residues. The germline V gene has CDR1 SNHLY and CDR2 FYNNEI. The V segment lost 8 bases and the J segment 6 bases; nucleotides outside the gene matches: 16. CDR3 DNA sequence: TGTGCCAGCGGACTAGACTCAAGACAGGGGGAGGCCGGGGAGCTGTTTTTT. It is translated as CASGLDSRQGEAGELFF.

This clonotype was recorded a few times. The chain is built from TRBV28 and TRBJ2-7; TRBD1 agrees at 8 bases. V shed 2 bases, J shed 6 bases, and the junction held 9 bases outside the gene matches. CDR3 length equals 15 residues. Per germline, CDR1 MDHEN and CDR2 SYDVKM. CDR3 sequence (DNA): TGTGCCAGCAGTTTAGGGGGCGACAGGGGAGGCGAGCAGTACTTC. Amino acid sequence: CASSLGGDRGGEQYF.

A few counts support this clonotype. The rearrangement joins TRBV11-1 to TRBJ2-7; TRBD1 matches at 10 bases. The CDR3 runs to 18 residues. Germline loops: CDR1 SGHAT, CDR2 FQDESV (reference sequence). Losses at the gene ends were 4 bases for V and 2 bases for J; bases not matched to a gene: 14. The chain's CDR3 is CASSSPGTGVISPYEQYF. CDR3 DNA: TGTGCCAGCAGCTCCCCGGGGACAGGGGTCATTTCCCCCTACGAGCAGTACTTC.

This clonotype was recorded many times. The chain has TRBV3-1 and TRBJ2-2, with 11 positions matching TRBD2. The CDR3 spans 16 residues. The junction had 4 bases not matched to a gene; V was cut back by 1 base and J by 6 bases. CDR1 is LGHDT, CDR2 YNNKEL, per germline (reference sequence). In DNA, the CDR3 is TGTGCCAGCAGCCAAGGGTTAGCGGGAGGGCCCGGGGAGCTGTTTTTT. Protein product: CASSQGLAGGPGELFF.

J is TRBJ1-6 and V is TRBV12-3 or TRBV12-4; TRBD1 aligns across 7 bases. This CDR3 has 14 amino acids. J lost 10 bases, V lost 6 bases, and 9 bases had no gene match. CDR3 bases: TGTGCCAGCAGAGAGGGACAGTTTCCCTCACCCCTCCACTTT. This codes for CASREGQFPSPLHF.

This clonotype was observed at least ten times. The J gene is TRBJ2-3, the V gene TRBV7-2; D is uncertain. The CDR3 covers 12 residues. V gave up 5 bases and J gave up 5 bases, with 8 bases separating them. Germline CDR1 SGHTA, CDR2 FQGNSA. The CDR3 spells CASSRAGDTQYF. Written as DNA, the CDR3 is TGTGCCAGCAGCCGGGCCGGAGATACGCAGTATTTT. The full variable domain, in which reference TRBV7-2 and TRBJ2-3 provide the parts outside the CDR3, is GAGVSQSPSNKVTEKGKDVELRCDPISGHTALYWYRQSLGQGLEFLIYFQGNSAPDKSGLPSDRFSAERTGGSVSTLTIQRTQQEDSAVYLCASSRAGDTQYFGPGTRLTVL.

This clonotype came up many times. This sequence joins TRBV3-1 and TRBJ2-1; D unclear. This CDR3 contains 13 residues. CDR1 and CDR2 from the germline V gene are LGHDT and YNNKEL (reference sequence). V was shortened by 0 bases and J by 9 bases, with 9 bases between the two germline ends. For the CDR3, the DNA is TGTGCCAGCAGCCAAGAATCGTTACGTGAGCAGTTCTTC. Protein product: CASSQESLREQFF.

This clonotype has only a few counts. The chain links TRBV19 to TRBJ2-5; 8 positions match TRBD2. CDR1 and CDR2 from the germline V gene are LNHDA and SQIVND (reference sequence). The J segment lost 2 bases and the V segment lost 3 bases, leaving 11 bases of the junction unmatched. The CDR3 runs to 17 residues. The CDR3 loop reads CASSMGVVSGGQETQYF. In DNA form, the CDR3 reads TGTGCCAGTAGTATGGGGGTGGTAAGCGGGGGTCAAGAGACCCAGTACTTC. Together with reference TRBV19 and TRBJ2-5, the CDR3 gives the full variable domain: DGGITQSPKYLFRKEGQNVTLSCEQNLNHDAMYWYRQDPGQGLRLIYYSQIVNDFQKGDIAEGYSVSREKKESFPLTVTSAQKNPTAFYLCASSMGVVSGGQETQYFGPGTRLLVL.

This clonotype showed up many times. CDR3 coding DNA: TGCAGTGCCGCAACTAGCGGGGCCTCCTACGAGCAGTACTTC. Its protein is CSAATSGASYEQYF. The chain uses TRBV20-1 and TRBJ2-7; 10 bases are shared with TRBD2. From germline, CDR1 is DFQATT and CDR2 SNEGSKA (reference sequence). This CDR3 is built from 14 residues. V lost 6 bases to trimming and J lost 0 bases; unmatched junction nucleotides: 5.

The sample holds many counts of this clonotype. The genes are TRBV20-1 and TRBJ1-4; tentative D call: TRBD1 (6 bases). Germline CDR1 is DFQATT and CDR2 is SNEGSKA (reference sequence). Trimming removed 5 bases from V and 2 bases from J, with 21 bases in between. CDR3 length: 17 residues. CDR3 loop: CSAQRDTGKATNEKLFF. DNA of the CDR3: TGCAGTGCTCAACGGGACACGGGAAAGGCCACTAATGAAAAACTGTTTTTT.